In its sample, the clone carrying this T cell receptor (beta chain) was seen a few times. Its antigen is unknown. This entry is derived from a study of CD8 T cells in ankylosing spondylitis. General observations from the study: Reactive arthritis synovial fluid and blood previously showed some of these motif variants. Clones linked to disease were reported to show significant enrichment in matched ankylosing spondylitis synovial fluid.

Quantitative molecular-barcoded 5'-RACE generated the TCR beta libraries. TCRdb re-analysed the 5' RACE reads in MiXCR, keeping a single row per CDR3 protein. The data hold around 300,000 distinct CDR3 sequences, with under 14% observed a single time. V was clipped by 0 bases and J by 5 bases, with 11 bases between them. The CDR3 runs to 14 residues. Germline loops: CDR1 LNHDA, CDR2 SQIVND (reference sequence). The rearrangement links TRBV19 to TRBJ2-7; D is perhaps TRBD2 (5 bases). The sequenced material came from blood, either unsorted or a sorted T cell fraction (not recorded which). This clonotype originated in a female donor with ankylosing spondylitis or in good health (not recorded which). The CDR3 DNA is TGTGCCAGTAGTATAGAGCGGACTGGCAACGAGCAGTACTTC. It is translated as CASSIERTGNEQYF.